This TCR beta chain comes out of a study of CD8 T cells in ankylosing spondylitis. A few counts support this clonotype. The antigen is unknown. This CDR3 is built from 13 residues. CDR1 and CDR2 from the germline V gene are SGHRS and YFSETQ. Between the trimmed V and J ends, which lost 2 bases and 5 bases, there was a span of 8 bases. Quantitative barcoded 5'-RACE was used to prepare TCR beta libraries. Using its own MiXCR run on the 5' RACE reads, TCRdb lists one record per CDR3 protein. The table records over 700,000 distinct CDR3 sequences, roughly 19% of them present only once. Study outcomes and limitations: What appeared characteristic of ankylosing spondylitis blood was a TCR beta motif of fewer than ten highly homologous variants. A number of the motif variants had already been described in reactive arthritis synovial fluid and blood.

The chain combines TRBV5-1 with TRBJ1-5; the D is unclear. The source is a male donor with ankylosing spondylitis. Sequencing was carried out using blood, either unsorted or a sorted T cell fraction (not recorded which). This chain's CDR3 is CASSFAADQPQHF. As DNA, the CDR3 is TGCGCCAGCAGCTTCGCAGCCGATCAGCCCCAGCATTTT.